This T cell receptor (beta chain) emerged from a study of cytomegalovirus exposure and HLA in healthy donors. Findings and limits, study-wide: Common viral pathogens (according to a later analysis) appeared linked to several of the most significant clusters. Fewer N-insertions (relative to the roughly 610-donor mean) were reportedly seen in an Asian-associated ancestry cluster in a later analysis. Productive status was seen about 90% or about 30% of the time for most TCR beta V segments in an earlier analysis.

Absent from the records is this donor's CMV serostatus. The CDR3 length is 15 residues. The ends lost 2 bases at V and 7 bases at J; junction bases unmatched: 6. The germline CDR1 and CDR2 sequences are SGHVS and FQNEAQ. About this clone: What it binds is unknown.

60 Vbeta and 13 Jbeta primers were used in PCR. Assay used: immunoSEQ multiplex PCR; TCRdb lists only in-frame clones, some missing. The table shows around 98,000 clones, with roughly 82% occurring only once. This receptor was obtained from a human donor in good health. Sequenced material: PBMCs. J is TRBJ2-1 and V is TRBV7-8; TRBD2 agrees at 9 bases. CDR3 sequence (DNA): TGTGCCAGCAGCTTAATGCGGGGGGGCGTGAATGAGCAGTTCTTC. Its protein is CASSLMRGGVNEQFF.